The 26 T cell receptor beta chains given below trace back to one sample, sequenced in a study of molecular identifiers for immune sequencing clone quantification. Each CDR3 protein is one row after TCRdb ran MiXCR on the PCR reads. Of about half a million distinct CDR3 sequences listed, about 25% are singletons. Sequenced material: naive CD8+ T cells from blood, with Jurkat cell RNA spiked in. This sample's subset: FACS-sorted CD8+CD4-CCR7+CD45RA+ naive T cells. The origin of the receptors is a human donor in good health. Some libraries in this study had Jurkat cell RNA spiked in.

The J gene is TRBJ2-1, the V gene TRBV4-2; 14 bases agree with TRBD2. CDR1 is LGHNA, CDR2 YNFKEQ, per germline. The CDR3 runs to 16 residues. V trimming: 8 bases; J trimming: 7 bases; junction bases outside the gene matches: 10. This CDR3 is CASCPRGTSGSNEQFF. The CDR3 region has the DNA TGTGCCAGCTGCCCCAGAGGGACTAGCGGGAGTAATGAGCAGTTCTTC.

V is TRBV7-2 and J is TRBJ1-2; 8 nucleotides agree with TRBD1. CDR1 is SGHTA, CDR2 FQGNSA, per germline. There are 16 residues in the CDR3. J lost 4 bases, V lost 1 base, and 8 bases had no gene match. In DNA, the CDR3 is TGTGCCAGCAGCTTAGAGGGGACAGGCGGGTTCTATGGCTACACCTTC. It yields the protein CASSLEGTGGFYGYTF.

V and J are TRBV9 and TRBJ2-3; TRBD2 is a possible D gene (5 bases). The CDR3 runs 16 residues. Germline CDR1 reads SGDLS; CDR2 reads YYNGEE. V was cut by 7 bases and J by 2 bases, with 20 bases left in between. CDR3 loop: CASSETQLAPTDTQYF. The CDR3 DNA reads as TGTGCCAGCTCCGAAACCCAGCTAGCTCCCACAGATACGCAGTATTTT.

About this clonotype: It may be a read error: a sequence one base away is much more abundant. This rearrangement joins TRBV11-2 to TRBJ2-7; possibly TRBD2 for D (6 bases). Germline V gene sequence: CDR1 SGHAT, CDR2 FQNNGV. The V and J ends lost 5 bases and 3 bases respectively, with 11 bases between them. The CDR3 has 13 amino acids. CDR3 in amino acids: CASSPGRRYEQYF. Written as DNA, the CDR3 is TGTGCCAGCAGCCCCGGGAGACGCTACGAGCAGTACTTC. The full variable domain, completed using reference TRBV11-2 and TRBJ2-7, is EAGVAQSPRYKIIEKRQSVAFWCNPISGHATLYWYQQILGQGPKLLIQFQNNGVVDDSQLPKDRFSAERLKGVDSTLKIQPAKLEDSAVYLCASSPGRRYEQYFGPGTRLTVT.

This clonotype was counted at least ten times. V and J are TRBV5-1 and TRBJ1-1; a possible D gene is TRBD1 (6 bases). The length of the CDR3 is 15 residues. Trimming took off 3 bases at V and 0 bases at J, with 12 bases between the two ends. Germline V gene sequence: CDR1 SGHRS, CDR2 YFSETQ. CDR3 bases: TGCGCCAGCAGCTGGGTGGACAGCTTGAACACTGAAGCTTTCTTT. The encoded protein is CASSWVDSLNTEAFF.

In this sample, this clonotype turned up many times. The rearrangement links TRBV12-5 to TRBJ2-3; D may be TRBD2 (7 bases). Germline-derived CDR1 and CDR2 are LGHNT and FRNRAP. The CDR3 totals 15 residues. V lost 2 bases and J 4 bases, leaving 13 bases between the germline ends. CDR3: CASGLWGGRPDTQYF. CDR3 nucleotide sequence: TGTGCTAGTGGTTTGTGGGGGGGGCGCCCAGATACGCAGTATTTT.

About this clonotype itself: The final CDR3 position lacks the conserved phenylalanine or tryptophan, pointing to a likely read error. The CDR3 region is CASSQDRSRGRGGYTI. DNA of the CDR3: TGTGCCAGCAGCCAAGATCGAAGCAGGGGAAGAGGGGGCTACACCATC. The chain couples TRBV3-1 to TRBJ1-2, with D possibly matching TRBD1 (6 bases). V lost 0 bases to trimming and J lost 8 bases, with 19 bases between them. Per the germline V gene, CDR1 is LGHDT and CDR2 is YNNKEL (reference sequence). The CDR3 sequence is 16 residues long.

The chain combines TRBV3-1 with TRBJ2-7, with 7 nucleotides matching TRBD1. The V segment lost 0 bases and the J segment 4 bases; nucleotides outside the gene matches: 9. Germline CDR1 LGHDT, CDR2 YNNKEL (reference sequence). CDR3 length: 16 amino acids. In nucleotides, the CDR3 is TGTGCCAGCAGCCAAGAGAACGAGGACAGGCCATACGAGCAGTACTTC. Translated: CASSQENEDRPYEQYF.

This clonotype was seen a handful of times. This chain uses TRBV20-1 with TRBJ1-5, with 8 bases fitting TRBD1. This CDR3 contains 14 residues. With 5 bases clipped from V and 6 bases from J, the junction kept 9 bases outside the gene matches. Germline CDR1 is DFQATT and CDR2 is SNEGSKA (reference sequence). In DNA, the CDR3 is TGCAGTGCTGATAGACAGGGGCAAGGTCAGCCCCAGCATTTT. It specifies CSADRQGQGQPQHF.

The V call is TRBV27, the J call TRBJ2-5, with 10 positions matching TRBD2. V shed 5 bases and J 5 bases; nucleotides not matched to a gene: 8. CDR1 MNHEY and CDR2 SMNVEV come from the germline V gene (reference sequence). The CDR3 sequence is 15 residues long. CDR3 coding DNA: TGTGCCAGCAGTCAACAAGCGGGAGGGTGGGAGACCCAGTACTTC. This sequence encodes CASSQQAGGWETQYF.

This clonotype was counted between two and nine times. The chain is built from TRBV28 and TRBJ1-2; D not resolved. CDR1 is MDHEN, CDR2 SYDVKM, per germline. The CDR3 length is 12 residues. Trimming removed 5 bases at V and 8 bases at J, with 12 bases between. The DNA of the CDR3 is TGTGCCAGCAGTCCGGATCTCAGGGGCTACACCTTC. Protein: CASSPDLRGYTF.

Of note for this clonotype: This may stem from a read error, because a much larger clone lies one nucleotide away. The V call is TRBV6-6, the J call TRBJ2-2, with D possibly TRBD2 on 5 matching bases. Germline values: CDR1 MNHNY, CDR2 SVGAGI (reference sequence). The CDR3 spans 11 residues. CDR3 protein: CASSTTGEPFF. The CDR3 coding sequence is TGTGCCAGCAGTACGACCGGGGAGCCGTTTTTT.

This clonotype was counted only a few times. The chain combines TRBV20-1 with TRBJ2-7; 12 nucleotides match TRBD1. Germline V lookup: CDR1 DFQATT, CDR2 SNEGSKA (reference sequence). J was trimmed by 4 bases and V by 5 bases; bases with no gene match: 9. CDR3 length: 15 residues. CDR3 in amino acids: CSAYTGTGGKYEQYF. CDR3 in DNA: TGCAGTGCTTATACCGGGACAGGGGGCAAGTACGAGCAGTACTTC.

This sequence joins TRBV6-2 or TRBV6-3 and TRBJ2-7; either TRBD1 or TRBD2 may fit D (5 bases each). Trimming removed 2 bases from V and 6 bases from J, with 17 bases in between. CDR3 size: 15 residues. The V gene's germline CDR1 is MNHEY and CDR2 SVGEGT. CDR3 coding DNA: TGTGCCAGCAGTTACGAGGGACCTCCCCCTCGCGAGCAGTACTTC. Translation gives CASSYEGPPPREQYF.

The table lists this clonotype with many counts. CDR3 DNA sequence: TGTGCCAGCAGCCCGGGACTAGCGTTGGACGAGCAGTACTTC. It encodes CASSPGLALDEQYF. The J gene is TRBJ2-7, the V gene TRBV7-9, with 10 bases matching TRBD2. Germline V gives CDR1 SEHNR, CDR2 FQNEAQ (reference sequence). This CDR3 is 14 amino acids long. J gave up 5 bases and V 5 bases, and 6 bases lay outside the gene matches.

Concerning this clonotype itself: A read error may explain this, as a much larger clone is one base away. This chain uses TRBV24-1 with TRBJ2-3; 9 bases agree with TRBD1. J gave up 0 bases and V 12 bases, and 15 bases lay outside the gene matches. From germline, CDR1 is KGHDR and CDR2 SFDVKD. CDR3 length equals 17 residues. CDR3 amino acids: CAGSTTTGGVSTDTQYF. In nucleotides, the CDR3 is TGTGCCGGCAGTACCACTACAGGGGGCGTTAGCACAGATACGCAGTATTTT.

This clonotype occurred many times. The chain links TRBV9 to TRBJ2-3, with unresolved D. This CDR3 is built from 19 residues. The V gene's germline CDR1 is SGDLS and CDR2 YYNGEE. Trimming removed 0 bases at V and 1 base at J, with 21 bases between. The CDR3 DNA is TGTGCCAGCAGCGTAGGAGGTTTTACCCTTGGAAAGCGCACAGATACGCAGTATTTT. It is translated as CASSVGGFTLGKRTDTQYF. The whole variable domain, remainder taken from reference TRBV9 and TRBJ2-3, is DSGVTQTPKHLITATGQRVTLRCSPRSGDLSVYWYQQSLDQGLQFLIQYYNGEERAKGNILERFSAQQFPDLHSELNLSSLELGDSALYFCASSVGGFTLGKRTDTQYFGPGTRLTVL.

A word on this clonotype: A much larger clone differs by one base, so this may be a read error. Here the CDR3 DNA reads TGTGCCAGCAGCCAGGCGGGGGCGAGCAATCGGCCCCAGCATTTT. This translates into CASSQAGASNRPQHF. This chain connects TRBV5-6 to TRBJ1-5, with D possibly being TRBD1 (6 bases). The CDR3 spans 15 residues. Germline CDR1 is SGHDT and CDR2 is YYEEEE.

The chain couples TRBV11-2 to TRBJ2-3; D might be TRBD1 or TRBD2, each matching 6 bases. The germline V gene has CDR1 SGHAT and CDR2 FQNNGV. V lost 4 bases and J 4 bases, leaving 12 bases between the germline ends. The CDR3 contains 14 residues. The DNA of the CDR3 is TGTGCCAGCAGCTGGGTAGGGGGGCCAGATACGCAGTATTTT. Residues: CASSWVGGPDTQYF.

A word on this clonotype: A much larger clone sits a single nucleotide away, making a read error possible. The conserved closing phenylalanine or tryptophan is absent in this CDR3, likely reflecting a read error. CDR3 sequence (DNA): TGTGCCAGCAGTCTCCGACAGGGAGAGAATCAGCCCCAGCATTAT. This translates into CASSLRQGENQPQHY. V usage is TRBV28 and J usage is TRBJ1-5, with 7 bases that match TRBD1. The germline V gene encodes CDR1 MDHEN and CDR2 SYDVKM. The CDR3 is 15 residues long. Germline trimming cut 5 bases from V and 4 bases from J; bases unmatched to any gene: 8.

This clonotype occurred a few times. The genes are TRBV12-3 or TRBV12-4 and TRBJ1-1, with a possible D match to TRBD1 (5 bases). The V and J ends lost 4 bases and 4 bases respectively, with 7 bases between them. There are 12 residues in the CDR3. The CDR3 DNA follows: TGTGCCAGCAGTTGGGGGGTCACTGAAGCTTTCTTT. It encodes CASSWGVTEAFF.

This clonotype was seen many times. V gene TRBV6-5 combines with J gene TRBJ2-1; 12 bases align to TRBD2. CDR3 length: 15 amino acids. V trimming: 5 bases; J trimming: 3 bases; junction bases outside the gene matches: 2. Germline V lookup: CDR1 MNHEY, CDR2 SVGAGI. The CDR3: CASSQLAGGYNEQFF. The CDR3 nucleotides are TGTGCCAGCAGTCAACTAGCGGGAGGCTACAATGAGCAGTTCTTC.

This clonotype was counted a few times. V usage is TRBV11-2 and J usage is TRBJ1-2; weak D call: TRBD1 (6 bases). Germline CDR1 SGHAT, CDR2 FQNNGV. This CDR3 is 15 amino acids long. V gave up 1 base and J gave up 4 bases, with 13 bases separating them. The CDR3 region is CASSLVASGAYGYTF. In nucleotides, the CDR3 is TGTGCCAGCAGCTTAGTAGCCTCAGGGGCCTATGGCTACACCTTC. The full variable domain, with the rest looked up from reference TRBV11-2 and TRBJ1-2, is EAGVAQSPRYKIIEKRQSVAFWCNPISGHATLYWYQQILGQGPKLLIQFQNNGVVDDSQLPKDRFSAERLKGVDSTLKIQPAKLEDSAVYLCASSLVASGAYGYTFGSGTRLTVV.

This rearrangement joins TRBV13 to TRBJ1-5, with a weak D call TRBD1 (6 bases). Between the trimmed V and J ends, which lost 2 bases and 5 bases, there was a span of 13 bases. The CDR3 has 15 residues. The germline gives CDR1 PRHDT, CDR2 FYEKMQ (reference sequence). The CDR3 sequence: CASSLSRGAYQPQHF. The CDR3, as DNA: TGTGCCAGCAGCTTATCGAGGGGGGCTTATCAGCCCCAGCATTTT.

The sample holds many counts of this clonotype. This chain uses TRBV7-9 with TRBJ2-3; TRBD1 aligns across 9 bases. The V and J ends lost 4 bases and 7 bases, in that order; junction bases with no gene match: 6. The CDR3 length is 14 residues. Germline assignment: CDR1 SEHNR and CDR2 FQNEAQ (reference sequence). The CDR3: CASSSGQGTNTQYF. The CDR3 nucleotides are TGTGCCAGCAGCTCCGGACAGGGGACGAATACGCAGTATTTT.

This clonotype was counted a few times. The chain combines TRBV2 with TRBJ1-1; unclear D gene. V gave up 0 bases and J gave up 4 bases, with 12 bases separating them. Per the germline V gene, CDR1 is SNHLY and CDR2 is FYNNEI. The CDR3 sequence is 15 residues long. CDR3: CASSEAPSVGTEAFF. In DNA form, the CDR3 reads TGTGCCAGCAGTGAAGCGCCTTCAGTGGGCACTGAAGCTTTCTTT.